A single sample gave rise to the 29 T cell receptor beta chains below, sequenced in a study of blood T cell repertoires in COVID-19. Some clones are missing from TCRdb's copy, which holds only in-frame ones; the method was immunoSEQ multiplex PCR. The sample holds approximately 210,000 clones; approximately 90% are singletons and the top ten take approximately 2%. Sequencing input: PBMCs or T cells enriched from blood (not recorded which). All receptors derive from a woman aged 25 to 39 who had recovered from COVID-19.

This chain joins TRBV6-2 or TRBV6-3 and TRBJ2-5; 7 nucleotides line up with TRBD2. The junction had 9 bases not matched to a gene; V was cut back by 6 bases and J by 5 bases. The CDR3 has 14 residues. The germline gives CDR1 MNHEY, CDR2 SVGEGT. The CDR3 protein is CASSGGGPRETQYF. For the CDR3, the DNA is TGTGCCAGCAGCGGCGGGGGACCCAGGGAGACCCAGTACTTC.

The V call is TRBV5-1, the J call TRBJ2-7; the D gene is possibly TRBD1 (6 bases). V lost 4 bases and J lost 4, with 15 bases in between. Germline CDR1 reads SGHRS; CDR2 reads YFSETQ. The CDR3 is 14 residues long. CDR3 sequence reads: CASSTRDTGYEQYF. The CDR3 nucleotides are TGCGCCAGCAGCACCAGGGACACCGGGTACGAGCAGTACTTC.

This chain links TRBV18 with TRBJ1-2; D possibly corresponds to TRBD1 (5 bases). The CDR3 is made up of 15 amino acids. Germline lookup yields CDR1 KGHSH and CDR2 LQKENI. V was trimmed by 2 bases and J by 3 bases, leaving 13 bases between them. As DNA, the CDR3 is TGTGCCAGCTCACCAGGGGGGGTCGGCGACTATGGCTACACCTTC. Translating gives CASSPGGVGDYGYTF. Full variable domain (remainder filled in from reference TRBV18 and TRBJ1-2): NAGVMQNPRHLVRRRGQEARLRCSPMKGHSHVYWYRQLPEEGLKFMVYLQKENIIDESGMPKERFSAEFPKEGPSILRIQQVVRGDSAAYFCASSPGGVGDYGYTFGSGTRLTVV.

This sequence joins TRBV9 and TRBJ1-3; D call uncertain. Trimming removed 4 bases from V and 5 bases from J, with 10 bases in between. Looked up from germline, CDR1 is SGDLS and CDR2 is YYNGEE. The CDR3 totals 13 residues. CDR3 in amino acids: CASSKRTRNTIYF. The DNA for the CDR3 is TGTGCCAGCAGCAAGCGGACCAGAAACACCATATATTTT.

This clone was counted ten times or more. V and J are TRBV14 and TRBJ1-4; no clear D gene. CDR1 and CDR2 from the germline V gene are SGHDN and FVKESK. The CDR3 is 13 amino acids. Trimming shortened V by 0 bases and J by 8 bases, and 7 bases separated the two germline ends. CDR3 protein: CASSQDLREKLFF. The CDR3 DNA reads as TGTGCCAGCAGCCAAGATCTCAGGGAAAAACTGTTTTTT.

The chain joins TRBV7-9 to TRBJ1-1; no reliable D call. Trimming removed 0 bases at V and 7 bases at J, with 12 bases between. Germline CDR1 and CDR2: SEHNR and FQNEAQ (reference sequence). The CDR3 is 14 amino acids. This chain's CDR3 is CASSLAGRGVEAFF. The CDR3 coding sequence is TGTGCCAGCAGCTTAGCCGGACGGGGTGTTGAAGCTTTCTTT.

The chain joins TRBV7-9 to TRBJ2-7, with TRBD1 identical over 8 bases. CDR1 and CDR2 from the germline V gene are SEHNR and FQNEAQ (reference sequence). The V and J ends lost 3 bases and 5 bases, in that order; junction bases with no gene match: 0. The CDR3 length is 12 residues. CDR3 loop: CASSLTGDEQYF. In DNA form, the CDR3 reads TGTGCCAGCAGCTTGACAGGGGACGAGCAGTACTTC.

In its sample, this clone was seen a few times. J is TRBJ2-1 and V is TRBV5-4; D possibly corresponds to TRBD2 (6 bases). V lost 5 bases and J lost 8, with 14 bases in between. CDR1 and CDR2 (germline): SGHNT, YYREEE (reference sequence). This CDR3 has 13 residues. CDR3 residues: CASSLGPGDEQFF. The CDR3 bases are TGTGCCAGCAGTCTAGGCCCGGGGGATGAGCAGTTCTTC.

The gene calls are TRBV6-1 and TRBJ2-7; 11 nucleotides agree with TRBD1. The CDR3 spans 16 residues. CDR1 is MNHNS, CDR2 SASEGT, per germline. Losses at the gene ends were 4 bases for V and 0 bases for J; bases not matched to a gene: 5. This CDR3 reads CASSASGTGGSYEQYF. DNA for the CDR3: TGTGCCAGCAGTGCCTCCGGGACAGGGGGCTCCTACGAGCAGTACTTC.

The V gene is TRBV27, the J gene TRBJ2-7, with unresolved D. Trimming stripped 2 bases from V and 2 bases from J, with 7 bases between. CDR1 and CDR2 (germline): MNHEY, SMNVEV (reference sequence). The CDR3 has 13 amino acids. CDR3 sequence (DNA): TGTGCCAGCAGTTTAGAGCCGACCTACGAGCAGTACTTC. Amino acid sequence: CASSLEPTYEQYF.

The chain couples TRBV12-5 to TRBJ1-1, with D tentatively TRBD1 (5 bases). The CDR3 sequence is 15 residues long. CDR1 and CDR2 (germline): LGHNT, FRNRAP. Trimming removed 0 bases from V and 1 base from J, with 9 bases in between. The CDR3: CASGLVLGGNTEAFF. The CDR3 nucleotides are TGTGCTAGTGGTTTGGTACTGGGGGGGAACACTGAAGCTTTCTTT.

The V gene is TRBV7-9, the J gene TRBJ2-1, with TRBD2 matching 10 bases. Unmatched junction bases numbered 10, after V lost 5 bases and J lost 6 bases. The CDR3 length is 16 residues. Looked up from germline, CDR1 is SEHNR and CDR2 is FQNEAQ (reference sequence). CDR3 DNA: TGTGCCAGCAGCCCTTCCCCAGCGGGGGGGCGCAATGAGCAGTTCTTC. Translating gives CASSPSPAGGRNEQFF.

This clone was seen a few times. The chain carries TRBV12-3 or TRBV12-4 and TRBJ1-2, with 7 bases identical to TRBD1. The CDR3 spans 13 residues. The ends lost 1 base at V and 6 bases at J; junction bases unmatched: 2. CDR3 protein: CASSLEGANGYTF. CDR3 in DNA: TGTGCCAGCAGTTTAGAGGGGGCAAATGGCTACACCTTC.

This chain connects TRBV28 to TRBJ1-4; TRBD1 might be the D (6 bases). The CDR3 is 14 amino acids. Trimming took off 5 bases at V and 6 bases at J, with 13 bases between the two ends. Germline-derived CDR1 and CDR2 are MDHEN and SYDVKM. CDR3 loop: CASSRTDTYEKLFF. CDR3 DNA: TGTGCCAGCAGTAGGACAGACACATATGAAAAACTGTTTTTT.

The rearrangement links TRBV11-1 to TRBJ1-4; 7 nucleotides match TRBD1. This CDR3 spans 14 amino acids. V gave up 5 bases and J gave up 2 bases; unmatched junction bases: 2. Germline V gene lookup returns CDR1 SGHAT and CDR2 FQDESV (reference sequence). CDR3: CASSLGQTNEKLFF. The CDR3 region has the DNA TGTGCCAGCAGCCTGGGACAGACTAATGAAAAACTGTTTTTT.

CDR3: CARRKGQGSGYTF. CDR3 nucleotides: TGTGCCAGACGTAAGGGACAGGGCAGCGGCTACACCTTC. V gene TRBV19 combines with J gene TRBJ1-2; the match to TRBD1 covers 9 bases. Unmatched junction bases numbered 10, after V lost 9 bases and J lost 8 bases. CDR3 length: 13 amino acids. Germline V gives CDR1 LNHDA, CDR2 SQIVND (reference sequence).

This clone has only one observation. The CDR3 nucleotides are TGTGCCAGTAGGACCGACAGGGGCACTGAAGCTTTCTTT. It yields the protein CASRTDRGTEAFF. The chain recombines TRBV19 with TRBJ1-1, with 8 bases lining up with TRBD1. The germline V gene encodes CDR1 LNHDA and CDR2 SQIVND (reference sequence). Germline trimming cut 6 bases from V and 4 bases from J; bases unmatched to any gene: 4. This CDR3 comprises 13 residues.

The CDR3 spells CASSFQGQGDSPLHF. The CDR3 DNA reads as TGTGCCAGCAGCTTTCAAGGACAGGGGGATTCACCCCTCCACTTT. The chain has TRBV7-9 and TRBJ1-6; the match to TRBD1 covers 10 bases. The CDR3 runs to 15 residues. In germline, CDR1 is SEHNR, CDR2 FQNEAQ (reference sequence). J was trimmed by 8 bases and V by 3 bases; bases with no gene match: 4.

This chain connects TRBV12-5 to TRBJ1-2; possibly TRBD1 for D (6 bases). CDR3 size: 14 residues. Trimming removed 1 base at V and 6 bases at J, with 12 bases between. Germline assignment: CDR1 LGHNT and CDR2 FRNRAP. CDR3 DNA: TGTGCTAGTGGTTTGGGTACAGGGATCAATGGCTACACCTTC. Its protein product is CASGLGTGINGYTF.

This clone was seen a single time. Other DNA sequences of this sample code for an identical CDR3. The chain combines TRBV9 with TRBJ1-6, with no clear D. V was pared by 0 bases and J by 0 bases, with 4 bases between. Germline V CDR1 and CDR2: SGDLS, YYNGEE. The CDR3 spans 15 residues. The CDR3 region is CASSVGSSYNSPLHF. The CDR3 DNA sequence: TGTGCCAGCAGCGTAGGCAGCTCCTATAATTCACCCCTCCACTTT.

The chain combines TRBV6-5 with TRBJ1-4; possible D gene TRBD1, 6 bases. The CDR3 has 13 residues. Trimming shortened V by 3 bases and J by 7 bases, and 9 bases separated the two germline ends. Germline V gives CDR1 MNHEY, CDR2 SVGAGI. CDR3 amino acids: CASSYGGGEKLFF. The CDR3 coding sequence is TGTGCCAGCAGTTATGGGGGCGGTGAAAAACTGTTTTTT.

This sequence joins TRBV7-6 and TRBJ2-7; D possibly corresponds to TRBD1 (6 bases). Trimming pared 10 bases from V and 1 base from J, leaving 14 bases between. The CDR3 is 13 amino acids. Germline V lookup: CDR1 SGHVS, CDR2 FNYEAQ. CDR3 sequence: CATIGQSSYEQYF. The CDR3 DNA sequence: TGTGCCACGATAGGACAGAGTTCCTACGAGCAGTACTTC.

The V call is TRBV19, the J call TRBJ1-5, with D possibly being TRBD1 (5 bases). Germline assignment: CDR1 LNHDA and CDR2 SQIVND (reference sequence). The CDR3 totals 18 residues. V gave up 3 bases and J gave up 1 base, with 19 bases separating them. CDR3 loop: CASSMLYFRGVSNQPQHF. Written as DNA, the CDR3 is TGTGCCAGTAGTATGCTCTATTTCCGGGGGGTGAGCAATCAGCCCCAGCATTTT.

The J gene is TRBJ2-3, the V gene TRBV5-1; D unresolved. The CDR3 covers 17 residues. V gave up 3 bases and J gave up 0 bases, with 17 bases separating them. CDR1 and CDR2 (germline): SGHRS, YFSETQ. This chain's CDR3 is CASSSGQLVGSTDTQYF. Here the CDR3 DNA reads TGCGCCAGCAGCTCCGGCCAGCTAGTTGGTAGCACAGATACGCAGTATTTT. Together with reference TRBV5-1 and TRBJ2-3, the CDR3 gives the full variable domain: KAGVTQTPRYLIKTRGQQVTLSCSPISGHRSVSWYQQTPGQGLQFLFEYFSETQRNKGNFPGRFSGRQFSNSRSEMNVSTLELGDSALYLCASSSGQLVGSTDTQYFGPGTRLTVL.

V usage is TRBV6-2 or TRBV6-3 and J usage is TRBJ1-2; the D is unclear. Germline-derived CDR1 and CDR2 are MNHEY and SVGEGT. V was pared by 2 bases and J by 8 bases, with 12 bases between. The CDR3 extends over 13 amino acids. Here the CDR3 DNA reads TGTGCCAGCAGTTACCGTCCCACGGGAGGCTACACCTTC. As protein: CASSYRPTGGYTF.

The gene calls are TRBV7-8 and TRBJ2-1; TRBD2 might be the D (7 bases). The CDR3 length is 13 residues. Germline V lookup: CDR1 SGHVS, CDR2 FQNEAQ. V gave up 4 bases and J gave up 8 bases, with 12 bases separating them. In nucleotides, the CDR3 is TGTGCCAGCAGCTATGGGGAGGGGGATGAGCAGTTCTTC. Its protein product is CASSYGEGDEQFF.

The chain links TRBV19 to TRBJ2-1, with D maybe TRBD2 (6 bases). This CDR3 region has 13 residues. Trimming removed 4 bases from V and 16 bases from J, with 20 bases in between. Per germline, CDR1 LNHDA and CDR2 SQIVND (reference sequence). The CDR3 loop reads CASSTTTGAPRFF. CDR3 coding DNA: TGTGCCAGTAGTACCACGACGGGAGCACCACGATTCTTC.

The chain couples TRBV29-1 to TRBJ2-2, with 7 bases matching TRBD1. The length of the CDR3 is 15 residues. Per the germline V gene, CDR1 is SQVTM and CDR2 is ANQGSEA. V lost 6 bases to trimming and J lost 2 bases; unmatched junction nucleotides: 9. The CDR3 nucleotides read TGCAGCGTGGAAAAGGGGACAGATAACACCGGGGAGCTGTTTTTT. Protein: CSVEKGTDNTGELFF.

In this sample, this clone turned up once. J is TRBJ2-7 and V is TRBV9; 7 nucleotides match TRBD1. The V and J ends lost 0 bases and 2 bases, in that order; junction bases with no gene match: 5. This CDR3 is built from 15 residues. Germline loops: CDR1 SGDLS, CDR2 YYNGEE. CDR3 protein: CASSVAPQGAYEQYF. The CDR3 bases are TGTGCCAGCAGCGTAGCTCCCCAGGGGGCCTACGAGCAGTACTTC.